This T cell receptor (beta chain) stems from a study of radiotherapy plus CTLA-4 blockade in lung cancer. For the study at large: Disease control was present in 30% to 35% of patients, and objective responses in around 18%.

TCRdb's table, derived via immunoSEQ multiplex PCR, lists solely in-frame clones and lacks some. The repertoire holds roughly 100,000 clones, with approximately 81% as singletons. CTLA-4 blockade with ipilimumab, together with focal radiation, was given to patients with chemo-refractory metastatic non-small-cell lung cancer. In regard to this clone: Its antigen is not identified.

Study findings and constraints: Increased serum interferon-beta after radiation also reportedly predicted response strongly. In blood, TCR clones derived from the tumor expanded after radiotherapy plus ipilimumab.

CDR1 SGHDT and CDR2 YYEEEE come from the germline V gene. The ends were cut back, 2 bases at V and 4 bases at J, with 9 bases in the middle. CDR3 length: 13 amino acids. The sample consisted of peripheral blood, taken from a patient treated with radiotherapy plus ipilimumab. The receptor was derived from a human donor with non-small cell lung cancer that progressed on radiotherapy plus ipilimumab. Some clones in this sample may be carry-over from other donors' samples. This chain links TRBV5-6 with TRBJ2-5; D tentatively fits TRBD1 or TRBD2 (5 bases each). The CDR3 region has the DNA TGTGCCAGCAGCTTTTCAGGGACAGAGACCCAGTACTTC. Protein sequence: CASSFSGTETQYF.